The 31 T cell receptor beta chains in this list originate from one sample, sequenced in a study of immune evolution from preneoplasia to lung adenocarcinoma. The data were produced by immunoSEQ multiplex PCR, yet TCRdb's version contains in-frame clones alone and is incomplete. The repertoire holds over a thousand clones, with roughly 88% as singletons. Material for sequencing was FFPE tissue from an adenomatous hyperplasia lung lesion. Regarding subset: atypical adenomatous hyperplasia (AAH), lung preneoplasia. Source of these receptors: a person in their sixties or seventies with lung adenocarcinoma.

The J gene is TRBJ2-7, the V gene TRBV11-2; possibly TRBD1 for D (6 bases). Per the germline V gene, CDR1 is SGHAT and CDR2 is FQNNGV. V was pared by 5 bases and J by 6 bases, with 17 bases between. The CDR3 has 14 residues. In nucleotides, the CDR3 is TGTGCCAGCAGCCCACGGGTGGGGGCAGGCGAGCAGTACTTC. Its protein is CASSPRVGAGEQYF.

The chain links TRBV9 to TRBJ2-6; 11 bases align to TRBD1. The trim removed 1 base at V and 0 bases at J, leaving 3 bases unmatched. The CDR3 contains 18 residues. CDR1 is SGDLS and CDR2 is YYNGEE in the germline V gene. CDR3 coding DNA: TGTGCCAGCAGCGTAACCGGGACAGGGGGCTCTGGGGCCAACGTCCTGACTTTC. This sequence encodes CASSVTGTGGSGANVLTF.

This rearrangement joins TRBV5-4 to TRBJ2-7, with D perhaps TRBD1 (5 bases). CDR1 and CDR2 from the germline V gene are SGHNT and YYREEE (reference sequence). The germline V and J ends were trimmed by 0 bases and 5 bases, with 9 bases remaining between them. This CDR3 contains 13 residues. The chain's CDR3 is CASSLGRVNEQYF. The CDR3 DNA follows: TGTGCCAGCAGCTTGGGCAGGGTAAACGAGCAGTACTTC.

The chain carries TRBV4-2 and TRBJ1-4; perhaps TRBD1 as D (5 bases). Germline CDR1 LGHNA, CDR2 YNFKEQ. This CDR3 contains 15 residues. V shed 0 bases and J shed 7 bases, with 12 bases lying between them. In DNA form, the CDR3 reads TGTGCCAGCAGCCAAGATGAACGGGGGGGTGAAAAACTGTTTTTT. This encodes CASSQDERGGEKLFF.

This clone was detected only a few times. The gene calls are TRBV9 and TRBJ1-2; 8 bases fit TRBD1. The CDR3 consists of 13 residues. V trimming: 6 bases; J trimming: 4 bases; junction bases outside the gene matches: 5. Germline values: CDR1 SGDLS, CDR2 YYNGEE. DNA of the CDR3: TGTGCCAGCACCTCCGGACAGGGCTATGGCTACACCTTC. Translated, it gives CASTSGQGYGYTF.

This chain joins TRBV4-3 and TRBJ2-3, with 9 bases fitting TRBD2. With 3 bases clipped from V and 7 bases from J, the junction kept 8 bases outside the gene matches. Germline-derived CDR1 and CDR2 are LGHNA and YSLEER. The CDR3 length is 15 residues. The CDR3 DNA follows: TGCGCCAGCAGCCAGAATAGCGGGGGCTCAAATACGCAGTATTTT. This gives the protein CASSQNSGGSNTQYF.

The chain has TRBV7-9 and TRBJ2-5; D is unresolved. Germline assignment: CDR1 SEHNR and CDR2 FQNEAQ (reference sequence). The CDR3 is 13 amino acids. Trimming cost V 3 bases and J 2 bases, with 7 bases left between them. Here the CDR3 DNA reads TGTGCCAGCAGCTTGGGATCTCAAGAGACCCAGTACTTC. This encodes CASSLGSQETQYF. Full variable domain (remainder filled in from reference TRBV7-9 and TRBJ2-5): DTGVSQNPRHKITKRGQNVTFRCDPISEHNRLYWYRQTLGQGPEFLTYFQNEAQLEKSRLLSDRFSAERPKGSFSTLEIQRTEQGDSAMYLCASSLGSQETQYFGPGTRLLVL.

This chain connects TRBV9 to TRBJ2-1, with D unresolved. Germline assignment: CDR1 SGDLS and CDR2 YYNGEE. The CDR3 contains 13 residues. The V and J ends lost 3 bases and 0 bases respectively, with 4 bases between them. The chain's CDR3 is CASSGHSYNEQFF. CDR3 in DNA: TGTGCCAGCAGCGGACACTCCTACAATGAGCAGTTCTTC.

This rearrangement joins TRBV28 to TRBJ2-2, with TRBD2 as a possible D gene (7 bases). Trimming shortened V by 5 bases and J by 4 bases, and 14 bases separated the two germline ends. The CDR3 sequence is 15 residues long. The germline CDR1 and CDR2 sequences are MDHEN and SYDVKM. CDR3 nucleotide sequence: TGTGCCAGCAGTATCGGGGGGCGTAGCACCGGGGAGCTGTTTTTT. It is translated as CASSIGGRSTGELFF. The full variable domain, in which reference TRBV28 and TRBJ2-2 provide the parts outside the CDR3, is DVKVTQSSRYLVKRTGEKVFLECVQDMDHENMFWYRQDPGLGLRLIYFSYDVKMKEKGDIPEGYSVSREKKERFSLILESASTNQTSMYLCASSIGGRSTGELFFGEGSRLTVL.

The chain has TRBV21-1 and TRBJ2-7; TRBD2, the D gene given by the table, was not confirmed from the DNA. TRBV21-1 is described as a pseudogene. The CDR3 has 17 amino acids. For the CDR3, the DNA is TGTGCCAGCAGCAACTCAGAAGGGGGGGCCCGCTCCTACGAGCAGTACTTC. Its translation: CASSNSEGGARSYEQYF.

This sequence joins TRBV29-1 and TRBJ1-1; D not resolved. V was clipped by 6 bases and J by 1 base, with 15 bases between them. CDR1 is SQVTM and CDR2 is ANQGSEA in the germline V gene. CDR3 length: 14 amino acids. CDR3 DNA sequence: TGCAGCGTCCTCTTTGACACGCGGAACACTGAAGCTTTCTTT. It codes for CSVLFDTRNTEAFF.

This clone has only one observation. The chain couples TRBV7-8 to TRBJ2-7; weak D call: TRBD2 (5 bases). The CDR3 contains 14 residues. V lost 5 bases, J lost 4 bases, and 15 bases lay in between. Per the germline V gene, CDR1 is SGHVS and CDR2 is FQNEAQ. The CDR3 nucleotides read TGTGCCAGCAGCATTCGGGGTATTGGGTACGAGCAGTACTTC. Its translation is CASSIRGIGYEQYF.

This chain joins TRBV30 and TRBJ1-2; unclear D gene. V was shortened by 3 bases and J by 6 bases, with 14 bases between the two germline ends. This CDR3 contains 13 residues. Germline V gene data show CDR1 as GTSNPN and CDR2 as SVGIG (reference sequence). The DNA of the CDR3 is TGTGCCTGGAGGGGGAGGCCCGCGGATGGCTACACCTTC. It translates to CAWRGRPADGYTF.

CDR3 DNA: TGTGCCTGGCAGGGGGCGATTTCCTACGAGCAGTACTTC. Its translation is CAWQGAISYEQYF. This rearrangement joins TRBV30 to TRBJ2-7; TRBD1 matches 8 bases. CDR1 is GTSNPN and CDR2 is SVGIG in the germline V gene (reference sequence). This CDR3 has 13 residues. V shed 5 bases and J 1 base; nucleotides not matched to a gene: 4.

The J gene is TRBJ2-1, the V gene TRBV10-3; the match to TRBD2 covers 10 bases. V gave up 8 bases and J gave up 10 bases; unmatched junction bases: 11. The CDR3 is 14 residues long. In germline, CDR1 is ENHRY, CDR2 SYGVKD. The CDR3 DNA reads TGTGCCATCCAATTAGCGGGAGGTTCTGGCGAGCAGTTCTTC. This sequence encodes CAIQLAGGSGEQFF.

By its share, this clone is hyperexpanded. The chain links TRBV5-1 to TRBJ1-1, with D perhaps matching TRBD1 (5 bases). The CDR3 consists of 14 residues. Germline loops: CDR1 SGHRS, CDR2 YFSETQ. Between the trimmed V and J ends, which lost 4 bases and 2 bases, there was a span of 12 bases. In nucleotides, the CDR3 is TGCGCCAGCAGCCGGGGACGGATAAACACTGAAGCTTTCTTT. Translation: CASSRGRINTEAFF.

The chain is built from TRBV5-8 and TRBJ2-5; unclear D gene. This CDR3 is 12 amino acids long. Trimming removed 2 bases at V and 5 bases at J, with 7 bases between. Germline V gene lookup returns CDR1 SGHTS and CDR2 YDEGEE. The CDR3 DNA sequence: TGTGCCAGCAGCTTAAAGTCCGAGACCCAGTACTTC. This sequence encodes CASSLKSETQYF.

This clone showed up just a few times. The chain uses TRBV29-1 and TRBJ2-2, with D possibly TRBD1 on 7 matching bases. Germline values: CDR1 SQVTM, CDR2 ANQGSEA. The CDR3 length is 16 residues. The V end lost 0 bases, the J end lost 2 bases, and 13 bases lay between the germline ends. The CDR3 protein is CSVEDSGGRNTGELFF. CDR3 sequence (DNA): TGCAGCGTTGAAGATTCAGGGGGGAGAAACACCGGGGAGCTGTTTTTT.

Comments on this clone: The sample contains more than one DNA sequence encoding this CDR3. The V gene is TRBV6-1, the J gene TRBJ2-3; 7 positions match TRBD2. The CDR3 has 14 residues. The V gene end was trimmed by 7 bases and the J gene end by 0 bases; junction bases not matched to a gene: 4. CDR1 and CDR2 from the germline V gene are MNHNS and SASEGT. The CDR3: CASNKRDSTDTQYF. CDR3 DNA sequence: TGTGCCAGCAACAAGCGGGATAGCACAGATACGCAGTATTTT.

V gene TRBV4-3 combines with J gene TRBJ1-2, with unresolved D. Germline V CDR1 and CDR2: LGHNA, YSLEER. The CDR3 runs to 15 residues. Trimming stripped 5 bases from V and 6 bases from J, with 19 bases between. The chain's CDR3 is CASSENLGSSNGYTF. The CDR3 DNA is TGCGCCAGCAGCGAAAATTTAGGGAGCTCTAATGGCTACACCTTC.

V usage is TRBV19 and J usage is TRBJ2-7, with 7 bases that match TRBD1. Germline CDR1 LNHDA, CDR2 SQIVND (reference sequence). The V gene end was trimmed by 5 bases and the J gene end by 0 bases; junction bases not matched to a gene: 7. CDR3 length: 15 residues. CDR3 protein: CASSPMAGGSYEQYF. CDR3 bases: TGTGCCAGTAGTCCCATGGCAGGGGGCTCCTACGAGCAGTACTTC.

This clone was counted once. The V and J genes are TRBV6-5 and TRBJ1-5; 10 bases line up with TRBD1. This CDR3 is 15 amino acids long. CDR1 is MNHEY, CDR2 SVGAGI, per germline. The trim removed 5 bases at V and 2 bases at J, leaving 3 bases unmatched. The CDR3 DNA reads as TGTGCCAGCAGTAGCGGGACAGGGGGCAATCAGCCCCAGCATTTT. Protein sequence: CASSSGTGGNQPQHF.

This rearrangement joins TRBV5-1 to TRBJ2-7, with TRBD2 as a possible D gene (5 bases). CDR1 and CDR2 from the germline V gene are SGHRS and YFSETQ. V lost 0 bases, J lost 5 bases, and 12 bases lay in between. The CDR3 loop spans 14 amino acids. The CDR3: CASSLGQNGDEQYF. The CDR3, as DNA: TGCGCCAGCAGCTTGGGGCAGAACGGGGACGAGCAGTACTTC.

The chain combines TRBV27 with TRBJ2-7; D gene unclear. This CDR3 has 11 residues. Trimming took off 4 bases at V and 2 bases at J, with 3 bases between the two ends. CDR1 and CDR2 (germline): MNHEY, SMNVEV (reference sequence). The CDR3 region is CASSSAYEQYF. CDR3 DNA sequence: TGTGCCAGCAGTTCCGCCTACGAGCAGTACTTC.

The chain carries TRBV7-9 and TRBJ1-5; tentatively, D is TRBD1 (6 bases). The CDR3 covers 16 residues. The ends were cut back, 5 bases at V and 6 bases at J, with 20 bases in the middle. Germline CDR1 SEHNR, CDR2 FQNEAQ (reference sequence). In DNA form, the CDR3 reads TGTGCCAGCAGCGGCCGGAGGGGGGCCCCGGTTCAGCCCCAGCATTTT. Translating it yields CASSGRRGAPVQPQHF.

V is TRBV10-1 and J is TRBJ2-3; 8 bases line up with TRBD2. V shed 0 bases, J shed 2 bases, and the junction held 10 bases outside the gene matches. There are 18 residues in the CDR3. Germline CDR1 is WNHNN and CDR2 is SYGVQD (reference sequence). Here the CDR3 reads CASSESTPGRASTDTQYF. The CDR3 region has the DNA TGCGCCAGCAGTGAGTCGACTCCCGGGAGGGCCTCCACAGATACGCAGTATTTT.

This clone was seen just once. The chain employs TRBV4-3 and TRBJ1-5; a weak D match, TRBD1 (5 bases). The CDR3 extends over 17 amino acids. V lost 0 bases and J lost 5, with 17 bases in between. Germline V gene data show CDR1 as LGHNA and CDR2 as YSLEER. CDR3 DNA: TGCGCCAGCAGCCAAGATTTGCCTCCGGGACCTTATCAGCCCCAGCATTTT. Encoded protein: CASSQDLPPGPYQPQHF.

The V gene is TRBV7-9, the J gene TRBJ2-1; no firm D call. CDR3 size: 12 residues. Looked up from germline, CDR1 is SEHNR and CDR2 is FQNEAQ (reference sequence). V was pared by 4 bases and J by 6 bases, with 7 bases between. The CDR3 region is CASSSASNEQFF. The CDR3, as DNA: TGTGCCAGCAGCTCGGCGAGCAATGAGCAGTTCTTC.

The rearrangement joins TRBV30 to TRBJ1-1; D is undetermined. CDR3 size: 11 residues. Trimming pared 3 bases from V and 0 bases from J, leaving 2 bases between. Germline-derived CDR1 and CDR2 are GTSNPN and SVGIG (reference sequence). The CDR3 protein is CAWRLNTEAFF. In DNA form, the CDR3 reads TGTGCCTGGAGGCTGAACACTGAAGCTTTCTTT.

This clone was detected once. At the DNA level, this CDR3 is encoded by other sequences in the same sample as well. The chain joins TRBV25-1 to TRBJ2-3; TRBD2 aligns across 7 bases. Unmatched junction bases numbered 12, after V lost 8 bases and J lost 1 base. Germline V gene data show CDR1 as MGHDK and CDR2 as SYGVNS. The CDR3 length is 16 residues. The DNA for the CDR3 is TGTGCCAGCGCACCCGCTAGCGGAGGCCGCACAGATACGCAGTATTTT. Translated: CASAPASGGRTDTQYF. The full variable domain, its missing parts supplied by reference TRBV25-1 and TRBJ2-3, is EADIYQTPRYLVIGTGKKITLECSQTMGHDKMYWYQQDPGMELHLIHYSYGVNSTEKGDLSSESTVSRIRTEHFPLTLESARPSHTSQYLCASAPASGGRTDTQYFGPGTRLTVL.

This clone was recorded a few times. The chain has TRBV9 and TRBJ2-3; D ambiguous. The germline CDR1 and CDR2 sequences are SGDLS and YYNGEE. Trimming left V 0 bases short and J 4 bases short, with 12 bases between. The CDR3 runs 15 residues. As DNA, the CDR3 is TGTGCCAGCAGCGTAGAGGACCATGAAGCAGATACGCAGTATTTT. This encodes CASSVEDHEADTQYF.